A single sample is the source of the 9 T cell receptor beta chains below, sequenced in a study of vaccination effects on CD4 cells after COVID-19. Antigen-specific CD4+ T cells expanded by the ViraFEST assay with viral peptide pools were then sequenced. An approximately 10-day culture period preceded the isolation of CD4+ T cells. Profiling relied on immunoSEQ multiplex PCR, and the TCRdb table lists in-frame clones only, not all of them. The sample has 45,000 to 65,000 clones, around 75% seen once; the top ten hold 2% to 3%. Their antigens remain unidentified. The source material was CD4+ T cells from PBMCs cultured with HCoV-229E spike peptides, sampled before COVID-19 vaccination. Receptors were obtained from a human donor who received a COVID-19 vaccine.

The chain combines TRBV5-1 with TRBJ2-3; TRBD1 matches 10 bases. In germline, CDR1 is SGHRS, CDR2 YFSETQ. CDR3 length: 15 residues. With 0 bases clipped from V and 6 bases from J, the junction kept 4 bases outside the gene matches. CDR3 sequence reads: CASSLGDRGGDTQYF. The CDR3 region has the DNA TGCGCCAGCAGCTTGGGGGACAGGGGAGGCGATACGCAGTATTTT.

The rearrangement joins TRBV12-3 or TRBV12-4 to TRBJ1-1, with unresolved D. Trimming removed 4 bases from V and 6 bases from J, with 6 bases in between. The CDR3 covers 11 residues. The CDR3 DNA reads TGTGCCAGCAGTTGGCGAGCTGAAGCTTTCTTT. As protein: CASSWRAEAFF.

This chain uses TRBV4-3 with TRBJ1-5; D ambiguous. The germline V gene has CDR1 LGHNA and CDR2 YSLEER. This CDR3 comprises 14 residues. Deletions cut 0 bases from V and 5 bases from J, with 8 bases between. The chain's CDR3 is CASSQDEGYQPQHF. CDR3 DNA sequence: TGCGCCAGCAGCCAAGATGAAGGGTATCAGCCCCAGCATTTT.

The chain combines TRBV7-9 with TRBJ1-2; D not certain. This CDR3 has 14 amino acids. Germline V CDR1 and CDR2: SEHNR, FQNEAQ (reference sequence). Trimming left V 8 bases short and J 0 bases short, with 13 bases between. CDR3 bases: TGTGCCAGCGGGCGCAGCAGTTCTAACTATGGCTACACCTTC. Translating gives CASGRSSSNYGYTF.

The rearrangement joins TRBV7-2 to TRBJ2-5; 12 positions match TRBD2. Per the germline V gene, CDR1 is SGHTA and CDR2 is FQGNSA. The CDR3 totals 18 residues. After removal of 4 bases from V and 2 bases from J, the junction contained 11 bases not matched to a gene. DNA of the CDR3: TGTGCCAGCAGCTCCCTACGTACTAGCGGGGGGCAACAAGAGACCCAGTACTTC. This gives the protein CASSSLRTSGGQQETQYF. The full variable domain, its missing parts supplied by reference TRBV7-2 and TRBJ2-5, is GAGVSQSPSNKVTEKGKDVELRCDPISGHTALYWYRQSLGQGLEFLIYFQGNSAPDKSGLPSDRFSAERTGGSVSTLTIQRTQQEDSAVYLCASSSLRTSGGQQETQYFGPGTRLLVL.

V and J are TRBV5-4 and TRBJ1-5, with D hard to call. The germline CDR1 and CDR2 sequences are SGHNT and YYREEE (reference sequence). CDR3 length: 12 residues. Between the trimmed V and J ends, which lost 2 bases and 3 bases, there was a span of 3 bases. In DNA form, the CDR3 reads TGTGCCAGCAGCTTACCCAATCAGCCCCAGCATTTT. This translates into CASSLPNQPQHF.

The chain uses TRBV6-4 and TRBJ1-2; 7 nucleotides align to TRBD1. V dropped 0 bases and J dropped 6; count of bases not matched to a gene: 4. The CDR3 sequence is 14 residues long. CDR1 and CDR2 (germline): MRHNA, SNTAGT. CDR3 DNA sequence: TGTGCCAGCAGTGACTCTGGCACAGGGGATGGCTACACCTTC. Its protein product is CASSDSGTGDGYTF.

The CDR3 nucleotides read TGTGCCAGCAGCTCCCGCAGGGTGAAGGTGCTGGGACATCAGCCCCAGCATTTT. Amino acids: CASSSRRVKVLGHQPQHF. The chain is built from TRBV12-1 and TRBJ1-5. TRBV12-1 is an annotated pseudogene. The CDR3 loop spans 18 amino acids.

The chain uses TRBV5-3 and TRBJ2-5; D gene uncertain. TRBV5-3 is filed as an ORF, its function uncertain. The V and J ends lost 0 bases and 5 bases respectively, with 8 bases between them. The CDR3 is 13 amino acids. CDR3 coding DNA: TGTGCCAGAAGCTTGGAAGCTTCGGAGACCCAGTACTTC. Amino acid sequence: CARSLEASETQYF.